These 29 T cell receptor beta chains were sequenced from one sample in a study of blood T cell repertoires in COVID-19. The protocol was immunoSEQ multiplex PCR, while the TCRdb copy is restricted to in-frame clones and leaves out a portion. This table holds some 48,000 clones, 84% found once. The material sequenced was peripheral blood. The source is a human donor in a cohort sampled during active COVID-19.

CDR3 DNA: TGCGCCAGCAGCTTGAGGACGTTAGCGGGGGAGCAGTTCTTC. Amino acids: CASSLRTLAGEQFF. The chain employs TRBV5-1 and TRBJ2-1; 8 bases are a match to TRBD2. V shed 1 base, J shed 10 bases, and the junction held 7 bases outside the gene matches. The germline CDR1 and CDR2 sequences are SGHRS and YFSETQ. This CDR3 contains 14 residues.

The chain carries TRBV2 and TRBJ1-1, with 7 nucleotides matching TRBD1. Germline CDR1 reads SNHLY; CDR2 reads FYNNEI. This CDR3 is 14 amino acids long. The junction had 8 bases not matched to a gene; V was cut back by 6 bases and J by 4 bases. DNA for the CDR3: TGTGCCAGCAGAAGATTAGGGGGCCTCACTGAAGCTTTCTTT. It encodes CASRRLGGLTEAFF.

This sequence joins TRBV27 and TRBJ1-1; TRBD1 might be the D (6 bases). The CDR3 runs 16 residues. Looked up from germline, CDR1 is MNHEY and CDR2 is SMNVEV (reference sequence). V was shortened by 5 bases and J by 2 bases, with 18 bases between the two germline ends. The CDR3 coding sequence is TGTGCCAGCAGTCCACTCAGGGGAGCTTCAAACACTGAAGCTTTCTTT. As protein: CASSPLRGASNTEAFF.

The CDR3 sequence: CASSPGQGTGETQYF. The CDR3 DNA follows: TGTGCCAGCTCCCCCGGACAGGGGACGGGAGAGACCCAGTACTTC. V gene TRBV18 combines with J gene TRBJ2-5; 9 bases align to TRBD1. The CDR3 has 15 amino acids. Per germline, CDR1 KGHSH and CDR2 LQKENI. V gave up 6 bases and J gave up 4 bases; unmatched junction bases: 9.

The CDR3 sequence is CASSQVPLGTSGRLDEQYF. The CDR3 DNA reads as TGTGCCAGCAGCCAAGTGCCTCTCGGGACTAGCGGGAGGCTAGACGAGCAGTACTTC. The chain couples TRBV3-1 (or the pseudogene TRBV3-2) to TRBJ2-7, with 15 bases aligning to TRBD2. CDR3 length: 19 residues. Germline CDR1 LGHDT, CDR2 YNNKEL (reference sequence). The junction had 12 bases not matched to a gene; V was cut back by 1 base and J by 5 bases.

The gene calls are TRBV4-3 and TRBJ2-1; 7 bases align to TRBD2. The CDR3 loop spans 17 amino acids. With 0 bases clipped from V and 9 bases from J, the junction kept 14 bases outside the gene matches. Germline V gene sequence: CDR1 LGHNA, CDR2 YSLEER. CDR3 amino acids: CASSQDAAGTRVGEQFF. CDR3 coding DNA: TGCGCCAGCAGCCAAGATGCAGCGGGAACCCGGGTGGGTGAGCAGTTCTTC.

This clone was counted only a few times. The V gene is TRBV7-2, the J gene TRBJ2-1; 9 bases fit TRBD2. This CDR3 comprises 13 residues. Germline V gives CDR1 SGHTA, CDR2 FQGNSA. Germline trimming cut 4 bases from V and 8 bases from J; bases unmatched to any gene: 3. The CDR3 reads CASSSEREDEQFF. DNA for the CDR3: TGTGCCAGCAGCTCTGAGCGGGAGGATGAGCAGTTCTTC.

The chain is built from TRBV30 and TRBJ2-1; TRBD2 might be the D (5 bases). The CDR3 is 12 residues long. V dropped 1 base and J dropped 8 bases, with 9 bases sitting between them. Germline V gene data show CDR1 as GTSNPN and CDR2 as SVGIG (reference sequence). DNA for the CDR3: TGTGCCTGGAGTGCAGAGGGCTATGAGCAGTTCTTC. Its translation is CAWSAEGYEQFF.

This clone was seen only a few times. CDR3 sequence: CASRQGLDGNTIYF. CDR3 coding DNA: TGTGCCAGCCGACAGGGGTTAGACGGAAACACCATATATTTT. The chain has TRBV10-3 and TRBJ1-3, with 8 bases lining up with TRBD1. Germline assignment: CDR1 ENHRY and CDR2 SYGVKD. The J segment lost 4 bases and the V segment lost 10 bases, leaving 9 bases of the junction unmatched. The length of the CDR3 is 14 residues.

This chain joins TRBV6-5 and TRBJ1-2; a possible D gene is TRBD1 (5 bases). With 5 bases removed from V and 4 bases from J, the gap between germline ends came to 8 bases. The CDR3 is made up of 12 amino acids. Germline assignment: CDR1 MNHEY and CDR2 SVGAGI. CDR3 residues: CASSRDSYGYTF. The CDR3 nucleotides read TGTGCCAGCAGTCGCGACAGCTATGGCTACACCTTC.

The count of this clone is one. This chain links TRBV3-1 (or the pseudogene TRBV3-2) with TRBJ2-7; 8 bases agree with TRBD2. Unmatched junction bases numbered 21, after V lost 2 bases and J lost 3 bases. The CDR3 consists of 20 residues. From germline, CDR1 is LGHDT and CDR2 YNNKEL (reference sequence). CDR3 sequence: CASSQLGGEGTGGDYYEQYF. For the CDR3, the DNA is TGTGCCAGCAGCCAACTCGGAGGCGAAGGAACGGGGGGGGATTACTACGAGCAGTACTTC.

The rearrangement uses TRBV24-1 and TRBJ1-1, with TRBD1 matching 7 bases. This CDR3 has 13 residues. V dropped 7 bases and J dropped 5; count of bases not matched to a gene: 6. Per the germline V gene, CDR1 is KGHDR and CDR2 is SFDVKD. The CDR3 is CATRQGSGTEAFF. The CDR3 DNA is TGTGCCACCAGACAGGGGTCAGGGACTGAAGCTTTCTTT.

The chain employs TRBV4-1 and TRBJ1-4; 7 positions agree with TRBD1. The CDR3 has 14 residues. Unmatched junction bases numbered 3, after V lost 4 bases and J lost 4 bases. The germline V gene encodes CDR1 MGHRA and CDR2 YSYEKL. CDR3 region: CASSRQGDNEKLFF. The DNA of the CDR3 is TGCGCCAGCAGCCGCCAGGGGGATAATGAAAAACTGTTTTTT.

The gene calls are TRBV5-4 and TRBJ2-1, with TRBD2 identical over 10 bases. The V segment lost 4 bases and the J segment 8 bases; nucleotides outside the gene matches: 6. Germline V lookup: CDR1 SGHNT, CDR2 YYREEE (reference sequence). The CDR3 covers 14 residues. In DNA form, the CDR3 reads TGTGCCAGCAGCCCTCGGACTAGCGGTTATGAGCAGTTCTTC. Protein product: CASSPRTSGYEQFF.

The rearrangement links TRBV18 to TRBJ2-5, with D possibly TRBD1 on 6 matching bases. Per the germline V gene, CDR1 is KGHSH and CDR2 is LQKENI. The V and J ends lost 6 bases and 2 bases respectively, with 10 bases between them. The CDR3 contains 13 residues. CDR3 DNA: TGTGCCAGCTCCCGGACAGTACAAGAGACCCAGTACTTC. Translating gives CASSRTVQETQYF.

The CDR3 loop reads CASSLGTKGGTDTQYF. CDR3 in DNA: TGTGCCAGCAGTCTCGGGACAAAAGGAGGCACAGATACGCAGTATTTT. J is TRBJ2-3 and V is TRBV27; maybe TRBD1 (6 bases). Germline V gives CDR1 MNHEY, CDR2 SMNVEV (reference sequence). The CDR3 covers 16 residues. Trimming pared 5 bases from V and 1 base from J, leaving 16 bases between.

This clone appeared once. The rearrangement links TRBV2 to TRBJ1-4, with D maybe TRBD1 (5 bases). CDR1 is SNHLY and CDR2 is FYNNEI in the germline V gene. The V end lost 2 bases, the J end lost 5 bases, and 15 bases lay between the germline ends. This CDR3 contains 16 residues. The CDR3 bases are TGTGCCAGCAGTGAAAGGATGGCAGGGTCAAATGAAAAACTGTTTTTT. It specifies CASSERMAGSNEKLFF. Supplemented by reference TRBV2 and TRBJ1-4, the full variable domain reads EPEVTQTPSHQVTQMGQEVILRCVPISNHLYFYWYRQILGQKVEFLVSFYNNEISEKSEIFDDQFSVERPDGSNFTLKIRSTKLEDSAMYFCASSERMAGSNEKLFFGSGTQLSVL.

This rearrangement joins TRBV11-1 to TRBJ2-7; 9 bases are a match to TRBD1. Germline CDR1 reads SGHAT; CDR2 reads FQDESV (reference sequence). The ends lost 3 bases at V and 3 bases at J; junction bases unmatched: 6. CDR3 length: 15 residues. The CDR3 DNA sequence: TGTGCCAGCAGCTTGAAATGGACAGGGGACTACGAGCAGTACTTC. Translation gives CASSLKWTGDYEQYF. The full variable domain, in which reference TRBV11-1 and TRBJ2-7 provide the parts outside the CDR3, is EAEVAQSPRYKITEKSQAVAFWCDPISGHATLYWYRQILGQGPELLVQFQDESVVDDSQLPKDRFSAERLKGVDSTLKIQPAELGDSAMYLCASSLKWTGDYEQYFGPGTRLTVT.

The chain uses TRBV15 and TRBJ2-7, with 8 bases lining up with TRBD2. Per the germline V gene, CDR1 is LNHNV and CDR2 is YYDKDF (reference sequence). The CDR3 is made up of 12 amino acids. The trim removed 5 bases at V and 5 bases at J, leaving 2 bases unmatched. In nucleotides, the CDR3 is TGTGCCACCAGCCCGGGGGGGAACGAGCAGTACTTC. This encodes CATSPGGNEQYF.

The rearrangement joins TRBV19 to TRBJ2-1, with a tentative D call TRBD2 (5 bases). Trimming removed 6 bases from V and 9 bases from J, with 21 bases in between. Germline V gene lookup returns CDR1 LNHDA and CDR2 SQIVND (reference sequence). The CDR3 is made up of 15 amino acids. CDR3 sequence reads: CASSLGSARVGEQFF. In DNA form, the CDR3 reads TGTGCCAGTAGCCTGGGTAGCGCGAGGGTGGGTGAGCAGTTCTTC.

The V and J genes are TRBV5-5 and TRBJ1-2; D is possibly TRBD1 (6 bases). Germline assignment: CDR1 SGHKS and CDR2 YYEKEE (reference sequence). This CDR3 has 14 amino acids. Between the trimmed V and J ends, which lost 6 bases and 0 bases, there was a span of 12 bases. For the CDR3, the DNA is TGTGCCAGCACCCAGGGGATGCCTAACTATGGCTACACCTTC. Translating gives CASTQGMPNYGYTF.

As for this clone: This same CDR3 is encoded by further DNA sequences in the sample. The rearrangement joins TRBV3-1 (or the pseudogene TRBV3-2) to TRBJ2-5; 7 positions agree with TRBD2. The CDR3 covers 14 residues. The V gene's germline CDR1 is LGHDT and CDR2 YNNKEL (reference sequence). V gave up 3 bases and J gave up 1 base; unmatched junction bases: 2. The CDR3 loop reads CASSHLAGQETQYF. CDR3 coding DNA: TGTGCCAGCAGCCACTTAGCGGGCCAAGAGACCCAGTACTTC.

This clone is large. J is TRBJ2-5 and V is TRBV4-3, with TRBD1 as a possible D gene (6 bases). Germline V gives CDR1 LGHNA, CDR2 YSLEER. V gave up 0 bases and J gave up 6 bases, with 17 bases separating them. The length of the CDR3 is 16 residues. The CDR3 loop is CASSQDTGYSPQTQYF. The CDR3 DNA reads TGCGCCAGCAGCCAAGACACAGGGTATAGCCCACAGACCCAGTACTTC.

The genes are TRBV6-5 and TRBJ1-5; 8 nucleotides agree with TRBD1. Germline V gene data show CDR1 as MNHEY and CDR2 as SVGAGI. There are 15 residues in the CDR3. Trimming at V came to 6 bases and at J to 3 bases, leaving 7 bases not matched to a gene. DNA for the CDR3: TGTGCCAGCAGGGCACAGGGGGTATCCAATCAGCCCCAGCATTTT. Its protein product is CASRAQGVSNQPQHF.

The chain links TRBV5-4 to TRBJ2-7, with 7 bases that match TRBD2. From germline, CDR1 is SGHNT and CDR2 YYREEE (reference sequence). The CDR3 has 14 residues. J gave up 9 bases and V 1 base, and 10 bases lay outside the gene matches. Written as DNA, the CDR3 is TGTGCCAGCAGCTTGCGGGAGGCCGAGGCCGCGCAGTACTTC. Residues: CASSLREAEAAQYF.

The rearrangement links TRBV24-1 to TRBJ1-2, with no clear D. The CDR3 is made up of 15 amino acids. Trimming pared 2 bases from V and 3 bases from J, leaving 12 bases between. Per the germline V gene, CDR1 is KGHDR and CDR2 is SFDVKD. The CDR3 sequence is CATSDSSQYDYGYTF. In DNA form, the CDR3 reads TGTGCCACCAGTGATTCCTCACAGTATGACTATGGCTACACCTTC.

The chain couples TRBV20-1 to TRBJ2-7, with TRBD2 as a possible D gene (5 bases). This CDR3 region has 13 residues. Trimming took off 3 bases at V and 7 bases at J, with 16 bases between the two ends. Germline CDR1 and CDR2: DFQATT and SNEGSKA (reference sequence). This chain's CDR3 is CSASYGGRGEQYF. Here the CDR3 DNA reads TGCAGTGCTAGTTACGGAGGTCGTGGGGAGCAGTACTTC.

This rearrangement joins TRBV6-6 to TRBJ1-3, with D perhaps TRBD1 (5 bases). Germline V gene lookup returns CDR1 MNHNY and CDR2 SVGAGI (reference sequence). V was cut by 7 bases and J by 0 bases, with 16 bases left in between. The CDR3 contains 16 residues. CDR3 amino acids: CASTLAGGSSGNTIYF. DNA for the CDR3: TGTGCCAGCACCTTGGCGGGGGGAAGCTCTGGAAACACCATATATTTT.

This rearrangement joins TRBV10-3 to TRBJ1-1; TRBD1 aligns across 10 bases. The germline gives CDR1 ENHRY, CDR2 SYGVKD. J lost 5 bases, V lost 0 bases, and 6 bases had no gene match. The CDR3 length is 16 residues. The CDR3 bases are TGTGCCATCAGTGAGTCGGGACAGGGGACTTGGACTGAAGCTTTCTTT. Translation gives CAISESGQGTWTEAFF.